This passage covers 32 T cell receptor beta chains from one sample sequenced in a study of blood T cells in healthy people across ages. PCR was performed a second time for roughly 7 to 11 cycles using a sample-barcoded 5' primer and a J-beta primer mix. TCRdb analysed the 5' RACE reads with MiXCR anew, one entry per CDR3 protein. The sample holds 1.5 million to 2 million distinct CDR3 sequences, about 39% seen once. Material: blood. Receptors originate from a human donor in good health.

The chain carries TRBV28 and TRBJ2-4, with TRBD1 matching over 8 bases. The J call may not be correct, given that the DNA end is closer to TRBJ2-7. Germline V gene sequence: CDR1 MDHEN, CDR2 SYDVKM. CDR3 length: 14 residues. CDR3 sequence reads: CASAPGQVGYEQYF. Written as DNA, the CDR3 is TGTGCCAGCGCCCCGGGACAGGTGGGCTACGAGCAGTACTTC.

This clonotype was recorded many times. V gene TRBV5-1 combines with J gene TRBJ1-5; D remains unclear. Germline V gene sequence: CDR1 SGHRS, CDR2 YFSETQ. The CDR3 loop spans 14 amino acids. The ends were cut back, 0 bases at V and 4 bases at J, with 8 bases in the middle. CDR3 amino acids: CASSLGTHNQPQHF. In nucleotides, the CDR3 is TGCGCCAGCAGCTTGGGGACCCATAATCAGCCCCAGCATTTT. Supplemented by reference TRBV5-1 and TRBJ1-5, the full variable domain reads KAGVTQTPRYLIKTRGQQVTLSCSPISGHRSVSWYQQTPGQGLQFLFEYFSETQRNKGNFPGRFSGRQFSNSRSEMNVSTLELGDSALYLCASSLGTHNQPQHFGDGTRLSIL.

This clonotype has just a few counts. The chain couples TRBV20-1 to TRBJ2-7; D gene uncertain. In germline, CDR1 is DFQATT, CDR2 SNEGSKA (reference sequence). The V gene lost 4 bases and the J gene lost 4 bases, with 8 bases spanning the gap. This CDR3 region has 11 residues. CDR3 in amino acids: CSAIFGYEQYF. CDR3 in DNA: TGCAGTGCTATTTTCGGGTACGAGCAGTACTTC.

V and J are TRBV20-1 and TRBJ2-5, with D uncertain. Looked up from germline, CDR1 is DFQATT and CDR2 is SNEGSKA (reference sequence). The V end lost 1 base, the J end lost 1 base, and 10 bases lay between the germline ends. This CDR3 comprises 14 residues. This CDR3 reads CSARVRHLQETQYF. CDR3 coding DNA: TGCAGTGCTAGAGTGAGACACCTCCAAGAGACCCAGTACTTC.

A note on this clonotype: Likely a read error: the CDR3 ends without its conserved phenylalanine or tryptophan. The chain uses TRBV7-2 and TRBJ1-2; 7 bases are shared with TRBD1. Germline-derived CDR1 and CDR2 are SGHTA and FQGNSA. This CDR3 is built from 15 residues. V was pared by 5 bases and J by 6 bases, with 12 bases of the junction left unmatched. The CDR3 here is CASSPETGPVHGYTC. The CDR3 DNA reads TGTGCCAGCAGCCCAGAGACAGGGCCTGTCCATGGCTACACCTGC.

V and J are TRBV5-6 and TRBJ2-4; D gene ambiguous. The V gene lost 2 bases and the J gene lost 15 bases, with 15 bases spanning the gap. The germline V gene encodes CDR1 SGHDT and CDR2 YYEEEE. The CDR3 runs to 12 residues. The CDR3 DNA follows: TGTGCCAGCAGCTTAAGGGTAACAGAGCTGTACTTC. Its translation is CASSLRVTELYF.

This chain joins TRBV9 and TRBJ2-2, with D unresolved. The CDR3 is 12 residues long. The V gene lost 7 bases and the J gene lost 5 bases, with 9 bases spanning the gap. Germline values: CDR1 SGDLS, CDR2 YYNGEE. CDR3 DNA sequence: TGTGCCAGCGATAGGGCGACCGGGGAGCTGTTTTTT. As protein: CASDRATGELFF.

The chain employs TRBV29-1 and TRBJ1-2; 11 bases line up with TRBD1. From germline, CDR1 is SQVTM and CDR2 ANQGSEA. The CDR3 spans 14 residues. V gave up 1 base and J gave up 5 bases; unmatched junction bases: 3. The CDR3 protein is CSVEAGQGAYGYTF. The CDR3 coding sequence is TGCAGCGTTGAAGCCGGACAGGGGGCTTATGGCTACACCTTC.

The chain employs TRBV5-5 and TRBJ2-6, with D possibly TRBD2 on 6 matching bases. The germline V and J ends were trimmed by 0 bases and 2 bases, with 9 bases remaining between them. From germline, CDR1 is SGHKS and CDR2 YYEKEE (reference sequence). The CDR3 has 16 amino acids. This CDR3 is CASSLVAGTGANVLTF. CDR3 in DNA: TGTGCCAGCAGCTTGGTGGCGGGGACTGGGGCCAACGTCCTGACTTTC. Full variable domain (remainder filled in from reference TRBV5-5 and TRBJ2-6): DAGVTQSPTHLIKTRGQQVTLRCSPISGHKSVSWYQQVLGQGPQFIFQYYEKEERGRGNFPDRFSARQFPNYSSELNVNALLLGDSALYLCASSLVAGTGANVLTFGAGSRLTVL.

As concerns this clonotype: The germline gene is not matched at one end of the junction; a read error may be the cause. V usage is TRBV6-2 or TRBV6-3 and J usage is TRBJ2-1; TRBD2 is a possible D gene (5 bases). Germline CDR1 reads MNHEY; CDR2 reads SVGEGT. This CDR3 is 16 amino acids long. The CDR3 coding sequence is TGTACCAGCAGTTATACCTTCCCGGGAAGTACGAATGAGCAGTTCTTC. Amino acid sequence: CTSSYTFPGSTNEQFF.

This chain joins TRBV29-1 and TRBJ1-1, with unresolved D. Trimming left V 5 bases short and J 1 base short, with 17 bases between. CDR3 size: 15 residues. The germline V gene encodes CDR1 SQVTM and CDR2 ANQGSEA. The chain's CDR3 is CSVTRSGVTNTEAFF. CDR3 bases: TGCAGCGTTACCCGAAGTGGGGTAACGAACACTGAAGCTTTCTTT.

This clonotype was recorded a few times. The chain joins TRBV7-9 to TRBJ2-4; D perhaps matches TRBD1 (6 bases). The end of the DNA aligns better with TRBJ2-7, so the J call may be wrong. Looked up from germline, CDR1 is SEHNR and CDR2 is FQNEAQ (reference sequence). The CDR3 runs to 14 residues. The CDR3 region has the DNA TGTGCCAGCAGCTTAGCCGGGGACAACCACGAGCAGTACTTC. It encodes CASSLAGDNHEQYF.

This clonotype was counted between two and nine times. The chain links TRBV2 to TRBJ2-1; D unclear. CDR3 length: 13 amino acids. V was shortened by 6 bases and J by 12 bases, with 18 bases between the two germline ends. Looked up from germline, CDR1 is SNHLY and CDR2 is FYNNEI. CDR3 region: CASSPVEAVWQFF. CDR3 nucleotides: TGTGCCAGCAGCCCCGTAGAGGCAGTGTGGCAGTTCTTC. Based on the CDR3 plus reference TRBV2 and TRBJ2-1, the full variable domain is EPEVTQTPSHQVTQMGQEVILRCVPISNHLYFYWYRQILGQKVEFLVSFYNNEISEKSEIFDDQFSVERPDGSNFTLKIRSTKLEDSAMYFCASSPVEAVWQFFGPGTRLTVL.

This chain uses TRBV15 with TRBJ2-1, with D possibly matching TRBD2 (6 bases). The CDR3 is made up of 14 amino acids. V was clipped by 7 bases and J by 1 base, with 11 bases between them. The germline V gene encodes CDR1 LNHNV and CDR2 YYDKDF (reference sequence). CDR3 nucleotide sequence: TGTGCCACCAACCCCGGGGGATCCTACAATGAGCAGTTCTTC. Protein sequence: CATNPGGSYNEQFF.

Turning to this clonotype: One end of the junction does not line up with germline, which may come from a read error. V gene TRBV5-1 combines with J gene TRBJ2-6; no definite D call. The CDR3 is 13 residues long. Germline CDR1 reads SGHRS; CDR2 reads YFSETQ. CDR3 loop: CAGSLEGANVLTF. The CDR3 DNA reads TGCGCCGGCAGCTTGGAGGGGGCCAACGTCCTGACTTTC. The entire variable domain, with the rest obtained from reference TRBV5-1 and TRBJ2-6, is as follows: KAGVTQTPRYLIKTRGQQVTLSCSPISGHRSVSWYQQTPGQGLQFLFEYFSETQRNKGNFPGRFSGRQFSNSRSEMNVSTLELGDSALYLCAGSLEGANVLTFGAGSRLTVL.

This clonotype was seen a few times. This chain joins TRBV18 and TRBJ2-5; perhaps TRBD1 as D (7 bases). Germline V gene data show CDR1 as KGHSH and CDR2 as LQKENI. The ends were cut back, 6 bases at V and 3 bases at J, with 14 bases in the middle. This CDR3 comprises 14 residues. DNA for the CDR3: TGTGCCAGCTCCGACTCAGGGGGGAAAGAGACCCAGTACTTC. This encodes CASSDSGGKETQYF.

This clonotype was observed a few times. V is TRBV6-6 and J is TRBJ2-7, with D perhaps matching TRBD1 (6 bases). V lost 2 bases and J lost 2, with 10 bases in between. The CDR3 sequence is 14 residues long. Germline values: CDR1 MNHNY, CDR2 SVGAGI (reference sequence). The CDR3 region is CASSYPDSAYEQYF. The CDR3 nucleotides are TGTGCCAGCAGTTACCCGGACAGCGCCTACGAGCAGTACTTC.

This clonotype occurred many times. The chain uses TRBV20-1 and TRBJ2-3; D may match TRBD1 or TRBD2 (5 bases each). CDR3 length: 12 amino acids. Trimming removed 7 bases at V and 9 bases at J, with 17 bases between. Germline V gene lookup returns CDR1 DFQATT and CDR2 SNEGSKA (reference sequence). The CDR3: CSVKRDGPTQYF. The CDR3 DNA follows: TGCAGTGTGAAAAGGGACGGCCCGACGCAGTATTTT.

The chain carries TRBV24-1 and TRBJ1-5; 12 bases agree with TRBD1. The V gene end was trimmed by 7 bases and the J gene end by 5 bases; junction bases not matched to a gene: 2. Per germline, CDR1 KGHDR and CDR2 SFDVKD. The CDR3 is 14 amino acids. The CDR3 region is CATRGQGAYQPQHF. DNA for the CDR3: TGTGCCACCAGGGGACAGGGGGCATATCAGCCCCAGCATTTT.

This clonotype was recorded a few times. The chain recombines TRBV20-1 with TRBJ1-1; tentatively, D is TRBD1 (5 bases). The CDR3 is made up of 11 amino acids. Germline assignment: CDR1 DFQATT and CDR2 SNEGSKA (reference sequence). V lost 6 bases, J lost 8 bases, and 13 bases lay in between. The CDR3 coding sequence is TGCAGTGCCTTGCGGGACTCGGAAGCTTTCTTT. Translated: CSALRDSEAFF.

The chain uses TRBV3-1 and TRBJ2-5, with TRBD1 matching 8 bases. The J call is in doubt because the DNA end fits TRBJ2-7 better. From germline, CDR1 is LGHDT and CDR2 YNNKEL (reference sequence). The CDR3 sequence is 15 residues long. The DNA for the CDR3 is TGTGCCAGCAGCCAATGGACAGGGCGGTTTTACGAGCAGTACTTC. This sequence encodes CASSQWTGRFYEQYF.

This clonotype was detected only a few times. The CDR3: CATSDTGLAVGGELFF. The CDR3 DNA follows: TGTGCCACCAGTGACACGGGACTAGCGGTCGGCGGGGAGCTGTTTTTT. The J gene is TRBJ2-2, the V gene TRBV24-1; 11 bases line up with TRBD2. This CDR3 has 16 amino acids. V shed 4 bases and J 7 bases; nucleotides not matched to a gene: 7. CDR1 is KGHDR and CDR2 is SFDVKD in the germline V gene.

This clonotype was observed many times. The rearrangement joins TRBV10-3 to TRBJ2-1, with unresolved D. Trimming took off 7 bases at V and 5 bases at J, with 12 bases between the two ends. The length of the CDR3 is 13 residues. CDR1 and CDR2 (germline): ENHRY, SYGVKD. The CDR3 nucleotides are TGTGCCATCACACAGAATACTGACAATGAGCAGTTCTTC. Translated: CAITQNTDNEQFF.

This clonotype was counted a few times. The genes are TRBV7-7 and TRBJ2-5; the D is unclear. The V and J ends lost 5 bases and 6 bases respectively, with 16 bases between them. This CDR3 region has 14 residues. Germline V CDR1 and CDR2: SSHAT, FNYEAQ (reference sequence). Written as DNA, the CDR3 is TGTGCCAGCAGCCCCCTTCCGCCGTGGAAGACCCAGTACTTC. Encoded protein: CASSPLPPWKTQYF. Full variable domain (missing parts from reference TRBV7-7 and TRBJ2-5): GAGVSQSPRYKVTKRGQDVTLRCDPISSHATLYWYQQALGQGPEFLTYFNYEAQPDKSGLPSDRFSAERPEGSISTLTIQRTEQRDSAMYRCASSPLPPWKTQYFGPGTRLLVL.

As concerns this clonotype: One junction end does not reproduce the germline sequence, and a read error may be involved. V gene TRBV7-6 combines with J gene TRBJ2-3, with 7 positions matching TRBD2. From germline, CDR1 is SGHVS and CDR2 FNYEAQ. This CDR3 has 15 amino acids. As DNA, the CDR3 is TGTGCCAGCTGCTTCGGGGGGAACCAAGGAGATACGCAGTATTTT. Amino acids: CASCFGGNQGDTQYF.

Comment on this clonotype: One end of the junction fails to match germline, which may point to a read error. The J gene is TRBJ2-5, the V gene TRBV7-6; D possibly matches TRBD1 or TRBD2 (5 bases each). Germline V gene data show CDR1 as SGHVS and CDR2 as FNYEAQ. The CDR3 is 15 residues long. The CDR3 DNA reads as TGTGCCAGCAGCTTAGCGGGGGTCCCCCAAGAGACCCAGTGCTTC. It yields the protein CASSLAGVPQETQCF.

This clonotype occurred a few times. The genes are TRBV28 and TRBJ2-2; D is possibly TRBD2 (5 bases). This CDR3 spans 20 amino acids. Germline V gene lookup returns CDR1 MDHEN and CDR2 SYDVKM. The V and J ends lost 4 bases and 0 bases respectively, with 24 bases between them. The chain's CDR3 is CASSSSVIRTRQANTGELFF. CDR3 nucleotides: TGTGCCAGCAGTTCATCCGTTATCAGGACTCGCCAGGCGAACACCGGGGAGCTGTTTTTT.

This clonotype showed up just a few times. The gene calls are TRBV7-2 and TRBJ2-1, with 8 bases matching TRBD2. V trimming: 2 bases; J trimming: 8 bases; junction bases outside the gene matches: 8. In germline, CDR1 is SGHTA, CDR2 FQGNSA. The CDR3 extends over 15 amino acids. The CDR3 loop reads CASSLRTSLGDEQFF. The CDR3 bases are TGTGCCAGCAGCTTAAGGACTAGCCTCGGGGATGAGCAGTTCTTC.

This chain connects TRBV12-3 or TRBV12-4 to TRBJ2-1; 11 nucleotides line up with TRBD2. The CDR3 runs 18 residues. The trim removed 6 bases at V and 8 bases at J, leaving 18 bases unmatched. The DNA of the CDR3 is TGTGCCAGCAGGTTGTATAGCGGGGGGGCCTGGGGGTTTCATGAGCAGTTCTTC. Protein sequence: CASRLYSGGAWGFHEQFF.

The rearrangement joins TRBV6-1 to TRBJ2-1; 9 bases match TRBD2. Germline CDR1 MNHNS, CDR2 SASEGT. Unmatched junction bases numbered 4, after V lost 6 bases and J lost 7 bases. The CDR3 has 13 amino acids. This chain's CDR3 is CASSRGGVNEQFF. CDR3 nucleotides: TGTGCCAGCAGCCGCGGGGGGGTTAATGAGCAGTTCTTC.

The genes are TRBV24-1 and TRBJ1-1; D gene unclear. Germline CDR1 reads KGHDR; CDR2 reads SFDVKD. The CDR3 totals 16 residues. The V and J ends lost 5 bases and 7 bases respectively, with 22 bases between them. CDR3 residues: CATSGRGSQSGNEAFF. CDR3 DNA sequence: TGTGCCACCAGTGGGCGGGGTAGTCAGTCTGGCAATGAAGCTTTCTTT.

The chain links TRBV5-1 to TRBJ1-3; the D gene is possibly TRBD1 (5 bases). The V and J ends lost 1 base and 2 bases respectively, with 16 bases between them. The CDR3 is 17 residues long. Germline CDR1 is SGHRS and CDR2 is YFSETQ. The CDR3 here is CASSLQGAGAAGNTIYF. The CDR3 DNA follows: TGCGCCAGCAGCTTGCAAGGAGCCGGGGCGGCTGGAAACACCATATATTTT. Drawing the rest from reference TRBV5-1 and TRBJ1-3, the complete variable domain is KAGVTQTPRYLIKTRGQQVTLSCSPISGHRSVSWYQQTPGQGLQFLFEYFSETQRNKGNFPGRFSGRQFSNSRSEMNVSTLELGDSALYLCASSLQGAGAAGNTIYFGEGSWLTVV.